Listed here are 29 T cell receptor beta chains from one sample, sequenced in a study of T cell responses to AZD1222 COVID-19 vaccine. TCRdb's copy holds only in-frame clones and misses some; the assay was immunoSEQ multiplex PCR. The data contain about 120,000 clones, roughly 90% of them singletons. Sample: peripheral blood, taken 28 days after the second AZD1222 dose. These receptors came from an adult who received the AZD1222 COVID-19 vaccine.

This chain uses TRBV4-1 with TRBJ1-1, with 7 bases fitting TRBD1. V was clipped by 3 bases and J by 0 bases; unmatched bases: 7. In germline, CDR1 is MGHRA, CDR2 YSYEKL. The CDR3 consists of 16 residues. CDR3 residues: CASSQETGTVNTEAFF. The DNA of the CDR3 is TGCGCCAGCAGCCAGGAAACCGGGACAGTGAACACTGAAGCTTTCTTT.

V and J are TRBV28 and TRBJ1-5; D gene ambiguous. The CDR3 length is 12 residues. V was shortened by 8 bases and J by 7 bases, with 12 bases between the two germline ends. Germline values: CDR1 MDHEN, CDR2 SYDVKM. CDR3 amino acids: CASRPSGQPQHF. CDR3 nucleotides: TGTGCCAGCCGCCCCTCGGGACAGCCCCAGCATTTT.

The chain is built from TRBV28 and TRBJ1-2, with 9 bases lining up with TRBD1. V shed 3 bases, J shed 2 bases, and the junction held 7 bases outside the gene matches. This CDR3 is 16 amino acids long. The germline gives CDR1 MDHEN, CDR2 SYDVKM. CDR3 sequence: CASSFRDRATNYGYTF. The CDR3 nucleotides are TGTGCCAGCAGTTTCCGGGACAGGGCGACCAACTATGGCTACACCTTC.

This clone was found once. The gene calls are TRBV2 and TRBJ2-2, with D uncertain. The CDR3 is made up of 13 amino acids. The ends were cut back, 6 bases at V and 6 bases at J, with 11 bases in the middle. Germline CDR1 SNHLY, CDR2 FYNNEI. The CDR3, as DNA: TGTGCCAGCAGCCTTAGTCTTTCCGGGGAGCTGTTTTTT. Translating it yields CASSLSLSGELFF. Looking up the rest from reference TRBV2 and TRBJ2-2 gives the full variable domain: EPEVTQTPSHQVTQMGQEVILRCVPISNHLYFYWYRQILGQKVEFLVSFYNNEISEKSEIFDDQFSVERPDGSNFTLKIRSTKLEDSAMYFCASSLSLSGELFFGEGSRLTVL.

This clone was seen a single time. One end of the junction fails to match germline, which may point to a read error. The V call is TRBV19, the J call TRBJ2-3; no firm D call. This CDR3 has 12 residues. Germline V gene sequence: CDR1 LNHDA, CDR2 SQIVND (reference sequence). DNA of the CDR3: TGTGCCAGTAGTATCAGCAGAGATACGCAGTATTTT. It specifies CASSISRDTQYF.

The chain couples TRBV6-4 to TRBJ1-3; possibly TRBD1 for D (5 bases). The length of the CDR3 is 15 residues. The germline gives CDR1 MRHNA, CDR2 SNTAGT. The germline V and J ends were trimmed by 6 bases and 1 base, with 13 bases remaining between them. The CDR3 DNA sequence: TGTGCCAGCAGCGGCCAGGGAAAGTCTGGAAACACCATATATTTT. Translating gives CASSGQGKSGNTIYF.

The CDR3 DNA sequence: TGTGCTAGTGGTTTCCGTGCCTTAGGGGGCTACCGTGGAAACACCATATATTTT. Amino acids: CASGFRALGGYRGNTIYF. The V call is TRBV12-5, the J call TRBJ1-3; 7 nucleotides match TRBD1. The CDR3 length is 18 residues. Unmatched junction bases numbered 14, after V lost 3 bases and J lost 3 bases. Looked up from germline, CDR1 is LGHNT and CDR2 is FRNRAP. Full variable domain (missing parts from reference TRBV12-5 and TRBJ1-3): DARVTQTPRHKVTEMGQEVTMRCQPILGHNTVFWYRQTMMQGLELLAYFRNRAPLDDSGMPKDRFSAEMPDATLATLKIQPSEPRDSAVYFCASGFRALGGYRGNTIYFGEGSWLTVV.

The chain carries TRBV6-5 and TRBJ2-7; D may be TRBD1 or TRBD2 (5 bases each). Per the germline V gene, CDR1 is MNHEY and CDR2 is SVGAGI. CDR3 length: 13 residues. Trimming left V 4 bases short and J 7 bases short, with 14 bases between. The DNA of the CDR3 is TGTGCCAGCAGTTTCCGTACTGGGGGAGAGCAGTACTTC. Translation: CASSFRTGGEQYF.

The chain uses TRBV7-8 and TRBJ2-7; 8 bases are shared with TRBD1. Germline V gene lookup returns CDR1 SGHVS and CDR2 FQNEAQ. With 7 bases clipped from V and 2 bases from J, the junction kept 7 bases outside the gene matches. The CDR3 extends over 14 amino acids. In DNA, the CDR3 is TGTGCCAGCAAAACCGGGACAGGCGCCTACGAGCAGTACTTC. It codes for CASKTGTGAYEQYF.

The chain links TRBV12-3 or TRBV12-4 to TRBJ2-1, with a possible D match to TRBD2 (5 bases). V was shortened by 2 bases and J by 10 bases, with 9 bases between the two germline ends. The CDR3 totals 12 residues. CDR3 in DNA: TGTGCCAGCAGTTTACCCGGACTCGAGCAGTTCTTC. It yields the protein CASSLPGLEQFF.

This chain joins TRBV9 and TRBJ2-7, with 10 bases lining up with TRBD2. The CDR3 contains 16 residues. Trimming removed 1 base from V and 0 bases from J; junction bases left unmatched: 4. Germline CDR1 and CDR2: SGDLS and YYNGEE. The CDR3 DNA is TGTGCCAGCAGCGTACAGGCTAGCGGGGGCTCCTACGAGCAGTACTTC. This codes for CASSVQASGGSYEQYF.

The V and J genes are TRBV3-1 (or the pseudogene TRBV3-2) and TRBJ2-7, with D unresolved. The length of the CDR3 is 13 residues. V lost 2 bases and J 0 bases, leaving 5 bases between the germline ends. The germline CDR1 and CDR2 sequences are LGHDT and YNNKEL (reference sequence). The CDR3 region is CASSQSRSYEQYF. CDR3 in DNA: TGTGCCAGCAGCCAATCCCGCTCCTACGAGCAGTACTTC.

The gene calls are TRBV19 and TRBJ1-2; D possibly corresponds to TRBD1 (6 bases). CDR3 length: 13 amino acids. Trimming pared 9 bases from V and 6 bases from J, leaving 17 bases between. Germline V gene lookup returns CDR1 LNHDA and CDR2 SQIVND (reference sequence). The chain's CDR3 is CASRRGGRNGYTF. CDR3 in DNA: TGTGCCAGCCGGAGGGGGGGAAGAAATGGCTACACCTTC.

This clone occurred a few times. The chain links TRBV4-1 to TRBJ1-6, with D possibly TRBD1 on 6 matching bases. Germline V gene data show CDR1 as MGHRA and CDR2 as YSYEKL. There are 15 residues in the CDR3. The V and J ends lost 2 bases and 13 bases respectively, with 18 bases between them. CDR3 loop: CASSQSQGHRVPLHF. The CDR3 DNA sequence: TGCGCCAGCAGCCAATCCCAGGGACACCGGGTTCCCCTCCACTTT.

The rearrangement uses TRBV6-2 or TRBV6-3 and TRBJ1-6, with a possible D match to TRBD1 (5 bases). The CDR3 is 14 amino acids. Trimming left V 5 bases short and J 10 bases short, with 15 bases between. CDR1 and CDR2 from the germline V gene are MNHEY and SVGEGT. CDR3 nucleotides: TGTGCCAGCAGTGCCGAGGGGTTAGTCTCACCCCTCCACTTT. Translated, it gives CASSAEGLVSPLHF.

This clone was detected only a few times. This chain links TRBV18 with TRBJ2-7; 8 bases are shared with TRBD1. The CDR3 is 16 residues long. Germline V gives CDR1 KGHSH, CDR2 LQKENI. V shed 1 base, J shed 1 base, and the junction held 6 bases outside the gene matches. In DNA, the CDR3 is TGTGCCAGCTCACCACAGGACAGGGCGCGGTCCTACGAGCAGTACTTC. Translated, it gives CASSPQDRARSYEQYF.

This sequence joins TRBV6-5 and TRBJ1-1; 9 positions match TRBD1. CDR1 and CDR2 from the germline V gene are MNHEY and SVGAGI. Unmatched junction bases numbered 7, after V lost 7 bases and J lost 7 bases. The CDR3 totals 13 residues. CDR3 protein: CASITPGQGEAFF. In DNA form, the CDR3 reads TGTGCCAGCATCACTCCGGGACAGGGTGAAGCTTTCTTT.

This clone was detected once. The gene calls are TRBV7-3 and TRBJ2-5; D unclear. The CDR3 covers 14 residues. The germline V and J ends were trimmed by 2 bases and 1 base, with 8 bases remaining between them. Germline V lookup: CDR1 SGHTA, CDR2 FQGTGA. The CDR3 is CASSLAEPQETQYF. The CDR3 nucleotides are TGTGCCAGCAGCTTAGCGGAACCCCAAGAGACCCAGTACTTC.

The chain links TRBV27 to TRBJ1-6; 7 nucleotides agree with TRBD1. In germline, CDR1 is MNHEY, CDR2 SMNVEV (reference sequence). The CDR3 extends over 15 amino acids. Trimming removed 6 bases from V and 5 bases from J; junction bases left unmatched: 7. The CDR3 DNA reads TGTGCCAGCAGGAACCTCGGGACAGATAATTCACCCCTCCACTTT. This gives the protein CASRNLGTDNSPLHF.

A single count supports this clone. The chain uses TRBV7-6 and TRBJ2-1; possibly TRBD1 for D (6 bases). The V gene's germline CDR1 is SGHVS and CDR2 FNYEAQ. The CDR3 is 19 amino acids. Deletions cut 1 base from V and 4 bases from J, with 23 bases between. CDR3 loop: CASSLVPDRFLNKYNEQFF. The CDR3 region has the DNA TGTGCCAGCAGCTTAGTCCCCGACAGGTTCTTAAATAAATACAATGAGCAGTTCTTC.

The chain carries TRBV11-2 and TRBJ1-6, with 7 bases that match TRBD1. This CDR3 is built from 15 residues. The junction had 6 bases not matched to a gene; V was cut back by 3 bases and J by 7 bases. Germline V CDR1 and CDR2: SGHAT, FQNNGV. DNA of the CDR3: TGTGCCAGCAGCTTTTCCGGGACAGCAAATTCACCCCTCCACTTT. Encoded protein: CASSFSGTANSPLHF.

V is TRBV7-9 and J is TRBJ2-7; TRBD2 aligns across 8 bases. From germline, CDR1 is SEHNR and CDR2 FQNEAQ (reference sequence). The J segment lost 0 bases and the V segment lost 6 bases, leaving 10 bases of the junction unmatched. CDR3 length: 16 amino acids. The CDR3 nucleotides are TGTGCCAGCAGTACCGGGACTAGTGAAGGCTCCTACGAGCAGTACTTC. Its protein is CASSTGTSEGSYEQYF.

This CDR3 is CASSLGSGNTIYF. CDR3 sequence (DNA): TGCGCCAGCAGTTTGGGCTCTGGAAACACCATATATTTT. The chain joins TRBV10-1 to TRBJ1-3; D unclear. This CDR3 has 13 amino acids. V dropped 5 bases and J dropped 0 bases, with 5 bases sitting between them. Per the germline V gene, CDR1 is WNHNN and CDR2 is SYGVQD (reference sequence).

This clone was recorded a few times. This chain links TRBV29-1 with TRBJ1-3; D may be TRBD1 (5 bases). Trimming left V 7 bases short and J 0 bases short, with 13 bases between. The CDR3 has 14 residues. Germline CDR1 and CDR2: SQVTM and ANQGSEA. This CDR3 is CSAGGARSGNTIYF. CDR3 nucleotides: TGCAGCGCGGGAGGGGCCCGCTCTGGAAACACCATATATTTT.

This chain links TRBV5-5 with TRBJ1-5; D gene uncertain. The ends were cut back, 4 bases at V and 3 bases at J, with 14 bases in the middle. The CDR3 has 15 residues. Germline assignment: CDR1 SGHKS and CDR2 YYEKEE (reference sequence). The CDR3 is CASSLQARHNQPQHF. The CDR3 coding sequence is TGTGCCAGCAGCCTCCAAGCCAGACACAATCAGCCCCAGCATTTT.

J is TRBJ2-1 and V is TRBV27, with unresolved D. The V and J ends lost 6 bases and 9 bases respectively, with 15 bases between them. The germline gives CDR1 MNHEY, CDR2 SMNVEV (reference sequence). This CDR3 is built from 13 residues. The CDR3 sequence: CASRIGRQSEQFF. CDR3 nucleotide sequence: TGTGCCAGCAGAATCGGACGGCAAAGTGAGCAGTTCTTC.

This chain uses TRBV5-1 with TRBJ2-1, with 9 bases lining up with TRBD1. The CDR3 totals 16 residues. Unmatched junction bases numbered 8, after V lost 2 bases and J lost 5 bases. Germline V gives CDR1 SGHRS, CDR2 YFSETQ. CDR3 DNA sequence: TGCGCCAGCAGCTTTGGGGGACAGGGAAGGCACAATGAGCAGTTCTTC. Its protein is CASSFGGQGRHNEQFF.

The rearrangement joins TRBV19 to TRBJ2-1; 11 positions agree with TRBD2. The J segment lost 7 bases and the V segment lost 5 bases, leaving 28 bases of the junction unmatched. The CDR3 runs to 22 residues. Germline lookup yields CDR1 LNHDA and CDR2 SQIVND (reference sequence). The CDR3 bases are TGTGCCAGTAGTGCCCCCATGCCCGTGTGGGTAGCGGGGGGGACTAGAACGAATGAGCAGTTCTTC. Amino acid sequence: CASSAPMPVWVAGGTRTNEQFF. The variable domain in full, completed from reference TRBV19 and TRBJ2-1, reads DGGITQSPKYLFRKEGQNVTLSCEQNLNHDAMYWYRQDPGQGLRLIYYSQIVNDFQKGDIAEGYSVSREKKESFPLTVTSAQKNPTAFYLCASSAPMPVWVAGGTRTNEQFFGPGTRLTVL.

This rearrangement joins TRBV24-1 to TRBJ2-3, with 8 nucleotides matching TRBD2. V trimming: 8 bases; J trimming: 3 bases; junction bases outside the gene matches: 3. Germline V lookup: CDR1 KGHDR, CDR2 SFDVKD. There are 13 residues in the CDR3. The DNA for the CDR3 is TGTGCCACCACCGGGACTAGTACAGATACGCAGTATTTT. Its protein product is CATTGTSTDTQYF.